Listed here is a single T cell receptor beta chain. As yet, its antigen is unknown. This record comes from a study of T cells in Graves' hyperthyroidism and ophthalmopathy. Study background: Prior to any treatment, at the point of initial diagnosis, peripheral blood was collected. Regarding the study as a whole: Clonotypes that were expanded in thyroid above 0.001 mostly appeared in blood too.

Together with thyroid ultrasound, orbital computed tomography, serum thyroxine and TRAb, clinical symptoms were used for diagnoses. J gave up 0 bases and V 5 bases, and 4 bases lay outside the gene matches. The CDR3 consists of 17 residues. Germline V gene sequence: CDR1 SGHTA, CDR2 FQGNSA. The source material, RNA transcripts, was used to amplify TCR beta CDR3 regions. First-round RT-PCR with HTBI primers amplified the TCR CDR3 region. TCRdb re-called the multiplex PCR reads with MiXCR, one entry per CDR3 protein. The sample records about 350,000 distinct CDR3 sequences, approximately 15% being singletons.

V usage is TRBV7-2 and J usage is TRBJ2-6; TRBD1 aligns across 10 bases. This TCR derives from a woman between 25 and 40 years old with Graves' hyperthyroidism. Sequencing was carried out using blood. The CDR3 nucleotides read TGTGCCAGCAGCCGGGACAGGGGCGCCTCTGGGGCCAACGTCCTGACTTTC. It yields the protein CASSRDRGASGANVLTF. The full variable domain, with the rest looked up from reference TRBV7-2 and TRBJ2-6, is GAGVSQSPSNKVTEKGKDVELRCDPISGHTALYWYRQSLGQGLEFLIYFQGNSAPDKSGLPSDRFSAERTGGSVSTLTIQRTQQEDSAVYLCASSRDRGASGANVLTFGAGSRLTVL.